Below, 24 T cell receptor beta chains from the same sample are listed, as sequenced in a study of blood T cell repertoires in COVID-19. The assay was immunoSEQ multiplex PCR, and TCRdb's table has in-frame clones only and misses some. The data hold approximately 210,000 clones, with 80% to 90% observed a single time. Input material: peripheral blood. The origin of the receptors is a man aged 35 to 55 with acute or convalescent COVID-19.

The gene calls are TRBV7-6 and TRBJ2-7, with D perhaps matching TRBD2 (6 bases). There are 14 residues in the CDR3. Trimming left V 0 bases short and J 3 bases short, with 9 bases between. Germline assignment: CDR1 SGHVS and CDR2 FNYEAQ. DNA of the CDR3: TGTGCCAGCAGCTTAGCGGCGGGGAACTACGAGCAGTACTTC. Protein: CASSLAAGNYEQYF.

The genes are TRBV6-4 and TRBJ2-7; tentatively, D is TRBD1 (6 bases). V shed 0 bases and J shed 4 bases, with 22 bases lying between them. CDR3 length equals 18 residues. Germline assignment: CDR1 MRHNA and CDR2 SNTAGT. CDR3 protein: CASSDSRIVGGSSYEQYF. Here the CDR3 DNA reads TGTGCCAGCAGTGACTCGAGAATAGTTGGGGGCAGTTCTTACGAGCAGTACTTC.

The J gene is TRBJ2-3, the V gene TRBV28; D perhaps matches TRBD1 (6 bases). Trimming took 5 bases from V and 4 from J, leaving 10 bases between them. The germline gives CDR1 MDHEN, CDR2 SYDVKM. The CDR3 spans 13 residues. The CDR3: CASSIQGPDTQYF. Written as DNA, the CDR3 is TGTGCCAGCAGTATACAGGGCCCAGATACGCAGTATTTT. The full variable domain, with the rest looked up from reference TRBV28 and TRBJ2-3, is DVKVTQSSRYLVKRTGEKVFLECVQDMDHENMFWYRQDPGLGLRLIYFSYDVKMKEKGDIPEGYSVSREKKERFSLILESASTNQTSMYLCASSIQGPDTQYFGPGTRLTVL.

This chain connects TRBV7-6 to TRBJ2-7; TRBD1 aligns across 9 bases. The germline V gene encodes CDR1 SGHVS and CDR2 FNYEAQ. There are 15 residues in the CDR3. J was trimmed by 1 base and V by 5 bases; bases with no gene match: 6. CDR3 protein: CASSDWDRASYEQYF. The CDR3 nucleotides read TGTGCCAGCAGCGACTGGGACAGGGCATCCTACGAGCAGTACTTC. The full variable domain, rest sourced from reference TRBV7-6 and TRBJ2-7, is GAGVSQSPRYKVTKRGQDVALRCDPISGHVSLYWYRQALGQGPEFLTYFNYEAQQDKSGLPNDRFSAERPEGSISTLTIQRTEQRDSAMYRCASSDWDRASYEQYFGPGTRLTVT.

The chain links TRBV30 to TRBJ1-6; D is perhaps TRBD1 (5 bases). This CDR3 spans 15 amino acids. V shed 0 bases and J shed 10 bases, with 16 bases lying between them. Per germline, CDR1 GTSNPN and CDR2 SVGIG (reference sequence). The CDR3 here is CAWSVPQGWGSPLHF. The CDR3 DNA reads as TGTGCCTGGAGTGTACCCCAGGGCTGGGGATCACCCCTCCACTTT.

The V call is TRBV3-1 (or the pseudogene TRBV3-2), the J call TRBJ2-7; maybe TRBD1 (5 bases). Trimming left V 3 bases short and J 3 bases short, with 6 bases between. This CDR3 comprises 12 residues. Looked up from germline, CDR1 is LGHDT and CDR2 is YNNKEL (reference sequence). The CDR3 here is CASSHDSYEQYF. CDR3 in DNA: TGTGCCAGCAGCCACGACAGCTACGAGCAGTACTTC.

The gene calls are TRBV24-1 and TRBJ2-7; D may be TRBD2 (6 bases). The ends were cut back, 9 bases at V and 13 bases at J, with 24 bases in the middle. This CDR3 has 13 residues. Looked up from germline, CDR1 is KGHDR and CDR2 is SFDVKD. The CDR3 DNA follows: TGTGCCACCCCGAATTCGAGTTGGGAGGCGGCCTACTTC. It codes for CATPNSSWEAAYF.

The rearrangement joins TRBV28 to TRBJ1-4; weak D call: TRBD1 (6 bases). Germline CDR1 and CDR2: MDHEN and SYDVKM. V lost 7 bases, J lost 5 bases, and 20 bases lay in between. This CDR3 has 16 amino acids. The CDR3: CASNAGADEGNEKLFF. The CDR3 nucleotides read TGTGCCAGCAACGCGGGGGCAGACGAGGGGAATGAAAAACTGTTTTTT.

This sequence joins TRBV5-6 and TRBJ2-7; D unresolved. V was cut by 4 bases and J by 3 bases, with 5 bases left in between. The CDR3 consists of 11 residues. Germline CDR1 reads SGHDT; CDR2 reads YYEEEE. In nucleotides, the CDR3 is TGTGCCAGCAGCCGTAACTACGAGCAGTACTTC. Its protein product is CASSRNYEQYF.

The chain links TRBV19 to TRBJ2-7; 9 nucleotides agree with TRBD1. The V segment lost 3 bases and the J segment 3 bases; nucleotides outside the gene matches: 3. The CDR3 consists of 14 residues. Germline assignment: CDR1 LNHDA and CDR2 SQIVND (reference sequence). The CDR3 sequence is CASSIRDRDYEQYF. CDR3 nucleotides: TGTGCCAGTAGTATTAGGGACAGGGACTACGAGCAGTACTTC.

The rearrangement uses TRBV28 and TRBJ1-5, with 8 bases matching TRBD1. The V segment lost 7 bases and the J segment 1 base; nucleotides outside the gene matches: 6. The germline CDR1 and CDR2 sequences are MDHEN and SYDVKM. The CDR3 covers 15 residues. CDR3 nucleotides: TGTGCCAGCATCACAGGGGGAGGGAGCAATCAGCCCCAGCATTTT. It specifies CASITGGGSNQPQHF.

The chain couples TRBV7-2 to TRBJ2-1; tentatively, D is TRBD2 (7 bases). The CDR3 runs to 13 residues. V lost 8 bases and J 8 bases, leaving 16 bases between the germline ends. From germline, CDR1 is SGHTA and CDR2 FQGNSA. The CDR3 DNA reads TGTGCCAGCGGGGGCGGGAGCCGGGATGAGCAGTTCTTC. It specifies CASGGGSRDEQFF.

This rearrangement joins TRBV29-1 to TRBJ2-7; 9 positions match TRBD1. In germline, CDR1 is SQVTM, CDR2 ANQGSEA. Losses at the gene ends were 6 bases for V and 3 bases for J; bases not matched to a gene: 3. The CDR3 spans 12 residues. CDR3: CSVAGQGYEQYF. Written as DNA, the CDR3 is TGCAGCGTCGCGGGACAGGGCTACGAGCAGTACTTC.

This rearrangement joins TRBV5-1 to TRBJ1-6; possibly TRBD1 for D (5 bases). Trimming took off 1 base at V and 6 bases at J, with 14 bases between the two ends. The CDR3 has 16 residues. Germline V gene lookup returns CDR1 SGHRS and CDR2 YFSETQ. CDR3 in DNA: TGCGCCAGCAGCTTGAGTCGGCGGGACCTTAATTCACCCCTCCACTTT. It translates to CASSLSRRDLNSPLHF.

The chain couples TRBV5-1 to TRBJ1-2, with D perhaps TRBD1 (6 bases). Germline CDR1 SGHRS, CDR2 YFSETQ. This CDR3 region has 16 residues. V dropped 4 bases and J dropped 0 bases, with 16 bases sitting between them. This CDR3 is CASSAGGDKANYGYTF. The CDR3 bases are TGCGCCAGCAGCGCCGGGGGGGACAAAGCTAACTATGGCTACACCTTC.

This clone was recorded only once. DNA for the CDR3: TGTGCCAGCAGCCAAGGGACTCCCTATGGCTACACCTTC. It yields the protein CASSQGTPYGYTF. This chain joins TRBV3-1 (or the pseudogene TRBV3-2) and TRBJ1-2; D is unresolved. Germline values: CDR1 LGHDT, CDR2 YNNKEL (reference sequence). V lost 1 base, J lost 4 bases, and 7 bases lay in between. CDR3 length: 13 amino acids.

This chain links TRBV19 with TRBJ1-5; tentatively, D is TRBD1 (5 bases). V shed 7 bases and J shed 9 bases, with 16 bases lying between them. CDR1 and CDR2 (germline): LNHDA, SQIVND (reference sequence). The CDR3 is 13 amino acids. CDR3 residues: CASTWGGERPQHF. DNA for the CDR3: TGTGCCAGTACCTGGGGGGGGGAGCGGCCCCAGCATTTT.

The chain couples TRBV7-9 to TRBJ2-3, with TRBD2 matching 12 bases. Germline CDR1 SEHNR, CDR2 FQNEAQ (reference sequence). V lost 5 bases to trimming and J lost 6 bases; unmatched junction nucleotides: 3. The CDR3 sequence is 14 residues long. This CDR3 reads CASSPGTSGDTQYF. CDR3 sequence (DNA): TGTGCCAGCAGCCCTGGGACTAGCGGGGATACGCAGTATTTT.

On this clone itself: Other DNA sequences in this specimen translate into the identical CDR3. The chain employs TRBV28 and TRBJ1-5; D remains ambiguous. The CDR3 totals 14 residues. V was pared by 6 bases and J by 1 base, with 10 bases between. Germline V gene lookup returns CDR1 MDHEN and CDR2 SYDVKM. For the CDR3, the DNA is TGTGCCAGCAGCCTGAGTGAGAGCAATCAGCCCCAGCATTTT. Amino acid sequence: CASSLSESNQPQHF.

The chain couples TRBV21-1 to TRBJ2-5; the D segment call TRBD2 is taken from the table without a DNA check. TRBV21-1 has pseudogene status. CDR3 length: 16 residues. CDR3 loop: CASSHCVATLSLTQYF. CDR3 in DNA: TGTGCCAGCAGCCACTGTGTAGCTACACTTTCTCTGACCCAGTACTTC.

V and J are TRBV6-2 or TRBV6-3 and TRBJ1-2; tentative D call: TRBD1 (5 bases). The germline V gene has CDR1 MNHEY and CDR2 SVGEGT. The ends were cut back, 4 bases at V and 2 bases at J, with 29 bases in the middle. This CDR3 is 20 amino acids long. The CDR3 DNA reads TGTGCCAGCAGTTTCGCGACAAAAGGGGCCCTAGGCGGATTAAACTATGGCTACACCTTC. The encoded protein is CASSFATKGALGGLNYGYTF.

This clone was counted a single time. The rearrangement joins TRBV4-1 to TRBJ2-5, with 8 nucleotides matching TRBD2. The CDR3 runs 14 residues. Germline trimming cut 1 base from V and 6 bases from J; bases unmatched to any gene: 4. Germline CDR1 reads MGHRA; CDR2 reads YSYEKL. The CDR3 region has the DNA TGCGCCAGCAGCCAAGGGGGTAGCGGGAAGACCCAGTACTTC. Encoded protein: CASSQGGSGKTQYF.

V and J are TRBV28 and TRBJ2-7, with TRBD2 matching 7 bases. The V and J ends lost 8 bases and 0 bases, in that order; junction bases with no gene match: 1. CDR3 length equals 12 residues. Germline CDR1 MDHEN, CDR2 SYDVKM. Written as DNA, the CDR3 is TGTGCCAGCCGGACTAGCTCCTACGAGCAGTACTTC. Translated, it gives CASRTSSYEQYF.

The genes are TRBV9 and TRBJ2-5, with 14 nucleotides matching TRBD2. The CDR3 extends over 16 amino acids. After removal of 3 bases from V and 4 bases from J, the junction contained 5 bases not matched to a gene. CDR1 and CDR2 from the germline V gene are SGDLS and YYNGEE. CDR3 residues: CASSAGLAGEGETQYF. In DNA form, the CDR3 reads TGTGCCAGCAGCGCGGGACTAGCGGGAGAAGGAGAGACCCAGTACTTC.